This T cell receptor beta chain emerged from a study of cytomegalovirus exposure and HLA in healthy donors. General study points: The authors enumerated 150 to 200 TCR beta chains as linked to cytomegalovirus. The majority of CMV-associated TCR beta chains were reported as apparently HLA-restricted in a later analysis. An Asian-associated ancestry cluster reportedly showed fewer N-insertions than the roughly 600-donor mean in a later analysis. Across donors, most TCRs were seen rarely, yet some public ones were widespread.

Primers included in the PCR were 60 Vbeta and 13 Jbeta primers. Clones were read by immunoSEQ multiplex PCR, and TCRdb kept only the in-frame ones, dropping some. This table has roughly 97,000 clones, roughly 80% appearing once. To note about this clone: Its antigen is unidentified.

The CDR3 contains 15 residues. From germline, CDR1 is MGHRA and CDR2 YSYEKL. Losses at the gene ends were 1 base for V and 9 bases for J; bases not matched to a gene: 3. The sequence was obtained from a woman between 40 and 50 years old in good health and CMV-seronegative. This chain connects TRBV4-1 to TRBJ2-1, with 13 bases aligning to TRBD2. Sequenced material: PBMCs. CDR3 loop: CASSQGLAGGIEQFF. The CDR3 DNA is TGCGCCAGCAGCCAAGGACTAGCGGGAGGAATTGAGCAGTTCTTC.